A single sample is the source of the 12 T cell receptor beta chains below, sequenced in a study of T cell responses to AZD1222 COVID-19 vaccine. The repertoire was sequenced with immunoSEQ multiplex PCR; TCRdb's copy has only in-frame clones and lacks some. Of about 54,000 clones in the sample, about 89% were seen once. The sequencing used peripheral blood, collected 28 days after the second AZD1222 dose. These receptors were obtained from an adult who received the AZD1222 COVID-19 vaccine.

The J gene is TRBJ2-3, the V gene TRBV30; 11 bases are shared with TRBD2. V lost 0 bases and J lost 4; bases outside the gene matches: 3. CDR1 GTSNPN and CDR2 SVGIG come from the germline V gene (reference sequence). CDR3 length equals 15 residues. CDR3 nucleotides: TGTGCCTGGAGTGTACTAGCGGGAGTCTCAGATACGCAGTATTTT. This translates into CAWSVLAGVSDTQYF.

V is TRBV11-3 and J is TRBJ2-7, with a possible D match to TRBD1 (6 bases). This CDR3 has 14 residues. V was shortened by 1 base and J by 2 bases, with 9 bases between the two germline ends. Looked up from germline, CDR1 is SGHNT and CDR2 is YENEEA. CDR3 nucleotides: TGTGCCAGCAGCTTAGGGTCAGGGGCCTACGAGCAGTACTTC. This translates into CASSLGSGAYEQYF.

There are a few counts of this clone. CDR3 sequence: CASSSLTSGDTDTQYF. The CDR3 DNA follows: TGCGCCAGCAGCTCCTTGACTAGCGGAGACACAGATACGCAGTATTTT. The V gene is TRBV5-1, the J gene TRBJ2-3; 9 bases map to TRBD2. V trimming: 3 bases; J trimming: 2 bases; junction bases outside the gene matches: 7. The CDR3 totals 16 residues. Per germline, CDR1 SGHRS and CDR2 YFSETQ.

The V call is TRBV6-5, the J call TRBJ2-3, with 9 nucleotides matching TRBD2. The germline V gene has CDR1 MNHEY and CDR2 SVGAGI. The V and J ends lost 5 bases and 0 bases, in that order; junction bases with no gene match: 0. This CDR3 has 14 amino acids. This CDR3 reads CASSLAGSTDTQYF. The CDR3 region has the DNA TGTGCCAGCAGTCTAGCGGGAAGCACAGATACGCAGTATTTT.

The CDR3 loop reads CASSLAGRARSPLHF. CDR3 sequence (DNA): TGCGCCAGCAGCTTGGCCGGCAGGGCACGGTCACCCCTCCACTTT. The chain employs TRBV5-1 and TRBJ1-6; weak D call: TRBD1 (5 bases). The CDR3 covers 15 residues. V was clipped by 0 bases and J by 10 bases, with 14 bases between them. CDR1 SGHRS and CDR2 YFSETQ come from the germline V gene.

The chain links TRBV30 to TRBJ1-3; D is undetermined. The CDR3 is 13 residues long. Germline values: CDR1 GTSNPN, CDR2 SVGIG (reference sequence). V shed 3 bases and J shed 4 bases, with 10 bases lying between them. In DNA form, the CDR3 reads TGTGCCTGGAGGGCATTTGGGGGAAACACCATATATTTT. Protein product: CAWRAFGGNTIYF. Full variable domain (missing parts from reference TRBV30 and TRBJ1-3): SQTIHQWPATLVQPVGSPLSLECTVEGTSNPNLYWYRQAAGRGLQLLFYSVGIGQISSEVPQNLSASRPQDRQFILSSKKLLLSDSGFYLCAWRAFGGNTIYFGEGSWLTVV.

The chain uses TRBV24-1 and TRBJ2-5, with D possibly matching TRBD2 (6 bases). The germline gives CDR1 KGHDR, CDR2 SFDVKD. The CDR3 length is 15 residues. Deletions cut 3 bases from V and 2 bases from J, with 12 bases between. The CDR3 nucleotides read TGTGCCACCAGTGATCGACTAGGCCCACAAGAGACCCAGTACTTC. Translating it yields CATSDRLGPQETQYF.

A word on this clone: Other DNA sequences in the same sample also yield this CDR3. The rearrangement links TRBV11-2 to TRBJ2-3, with D unclear. The CDR3 has 12 residues. V was pared by 5 bases and J by 3 bases, with 6 bases between. Germline CDR1 is SGHAT and CDR2 is FQNNGV. The CDR3 sequence: CASSLGTDTQYF. CDR3 nucleotides: TGTGCCAGCAGCCTCGGGACAGATACGCAGTATTTT.

The genes are TRBV29-1 and TRBJ2-7; D is ambiguous. Germline loops: CDR1 SQVTM, CDR2 ANQGSEA. The CDR3 sequence is 11 residues long. V lost 7 bases and J lost 4, with 11 bases in between. The CDR3 DNA is TGCAGCGCCTCTGAATCGTACGAGCAGTACTTC. Its protein product is CSASESYEQYF.

The rearrangement uses TRBV11-3 and TRBJ1-2, with a possible D match to TRBD1 (6 bases). The V end was cut by 5 bases, the J end by 6 bases, with 13 bases between. The germline V gene has CDR1 SGHNT and CDR2 YENEEA. The CDR3 covers 13 residues. The CDR3 is CASSQPQGDGYTF. CDR3 nucleotide sequence: TGTGCCAGCAGCCAACCACAGGGAGATGGCTACACCTTC.

J is TRBJ2-2 and V is TRBV12-3 or TRBV12-4; D is unclear. Trimming took 7 bases from V and 0 from J, leaving 6 bases between them. There are 13 residues in the CDR3. In DNA form, the CDR3 reads TGTGCCAGCACGGACGCGAACACCGGGGAGCTGTTTTTT. Translation gives CASTDANTGELFF.

The J gene is TRBJ1-1, the V gene TRBV13, with D maybe TRBD1 (6 bases). V lost 5 bases, J lost 4 bases, and 23 bases lay in between. Looked up from germline, CDR1 is PRHDT and CDR2 is FYEKMQ (reference sequence). The CDR3 totals 17 residues. CDR3 nucleotide sequence: TGTGCCAGCAGCCCATTTACAGTACAGGGTAACGGCACTGAAGCTTTCTTT. Residues: CASSPFTVQGNGTEAFF. The whole variable domain, filled in from reference TRBV13 and TRBJ1-1, reads AAGVIQSPRHLIKEKRETATLKCYPIPRHDTVYWYQQGPGQDPQFLISFYEKMQSDKGSIPDRFSAQQFSDYHSELNMSSLELGDSALYFCASSPFTVQGNGTEAFFGQGTRLTVV.